This TCR beta chain came from a study of blood T cells in healthy people across ages. General study findings and limits: Significant beta diversity loss was already apparent by age about 39, declining roughly linearly. Possibly confounding the expanded clonotype changes was the fact that donor CMV status was unknown.

A sample-barcoded 5' primer and a J-beta primer mix were used in a second PCR of roughly 6 to 11 cycles. TCRdb redid the calling of the 5' RACE reads with MiXCR, one entry per CDR3 protein. This sample has approximately 1.5 million distinct CDR3 sequences, with about 32% found just once. Trimming cost V 5 bases and J 5 bases, with 19 bases left between them. This CDR3 has 16 residues. Germline V CDR1 and CDR2: SGHRS, YFSETQ. Concerning this clonotype: Its specificity is not known.

Sequencing was done on a sample of blood. The clonotype originates from a woman aged 30 to 39 in good health. The chain combines TRBV5-1 with TRBJ2-2; maybe TRBD2 (6 bases). In DNA form, the CDR3 reads TGCGCCAGCAGTCGTGATGGAGTAGCGGAGACCGGGGAGCTGTTTTTT. The encoded protein is CASSRDGVAETGELFF. Together with reference TRBV5-1 and TRBJ2-2, the CDR3 gives the full variable domain: KAGVTQTPRYLIKTRGQQVTLSCSPISGHRSVSWYQQTPGQGLQFLFEYFSETQRNKGNFPGRFSGRQFSNSRSEMNVSTLELGDSALYLCASSRDGVAETGELFFGEGSRLTVL.